Following are 10 T cell receptor beta chains from one sample sequenced in a study of T-cell reconstitution after alpha-beta-depleted transplantation in children. Preparation of the TCRbeta library used unique molecular identifiers. Each CDR3 protein gets one entry after TCRdb re-called the PCR reads with MiXCR. This sample has approximately 520,000 distinct CDR3 sequences, with around a third found just once. The sample in question was PBMCs from the stem cell graft donor, obtained from the stem cell graft. The origin of the receptors is a human donor who donated a stem cell graft to a child with aplastic anemia.

J is TRBJ2-1 and V is TRBV10-3, with 8 nucleotides matching TRBD2. Germline assignment: CDR1 ENHRY and CDR2 SYGVKD. V dropped 0 bases and J dropped 6; count of bases not matched to a gene: 10. There are 17 residues in the CDR3. Here the CDR3 reads CAISESTGLASGNEQFF. DNA of the CDR3: TGTGCCATCAGTGAGTCGACCGGACTAGCTAGTGGCAATGAGCAGTTCTTC.

This chain uses TRBV14 with TRBJ1-4; 9 nucleotides match TRBD1. The V gene end was trimmed by 4 bases and the J gene end by 6 bases; junction bases not matched to a gene: 9. CDR3 length equals 16 residues. Germline CDR1 SGHDN, CDR2 FVKESK. The DNA for the CDR3 is TGTGCCAGCAGCCCCCGCGGGACAGGGCCGGATGAAAAACTGTTTTTT. Translated: CASSPRGTGPDEKLFF.

This clonotype has more than one count but fewer than ten. This chain connects TRBV9 to TRBJ2-1, with TRBD2 as a possible D gene (6 bases). Germline CDR1 and CDR2: SGDLS and YYNGEE. The CDR3 spans 15 residues. V lost 5 bases and J lost 0, with 12 bases in between. The CDR3 nucleotides are TGTGCCAGCAGTGGGGGGTGGAACTCCTACAATGAGCAGTTCTTC. It translates to CASSGGWNSYNEQFF.

This sequence joins TRBV7-8 and TRBJ1-6, with D possibly being TRBD1 (5 bases). Germline V gene lookup returns CDR1 SGHVS and CDR2 FQNEAQ. The CDR3 covers 15 residues. Trimming removed 1 base from V and 10 bases from J, with 14 bases in between. Written as DNA, the CDR3 is TGTGCCAGCAGCTTAGAGGGGTCAGGTAGCTCACCCCTCCACTTT. Its protein product is CASSLEGSGSSPLHF.

This chain links TRBV3-1 with TRBJ2-2; a possible D gene is TRBD1 (5 bases). The CDR3 is 14 amino acids. Germline lookup yields CDR1 LGHDT and CDR2 YNNKEL (reference sequence). V was clipped by 2 bases and J by 5 bases, with 9 bases between them. The CDR3, as DNA: TGTGCCAGCAGCCAACAGGGTTTTACCGGGGAGCTGTTTTTT. This translates into CASSQQGFTGELFF.

The chain has TRBV6-1 and TRBJ2-2; TRBD2 agrees at 10 bases. V trimming: 7 bases; J trimming: 7 bases; junction bases outside the gene matches: 9. CDR3 length equals 15 residues. Germline CDR1 is MNHNS and CDR2 is SASEGT. The CDR3 here is CASNKIAGGVGELFF. As DNA, the CDR3 is TGTGCCAGCAACAAAATAGCGGGAGGCGTCGGGGAGCTGTTTTTT.

This clonotype was seen a few times. The chain employs TRBV20-1 and TRBJ2-2; 9 bases are a match to TRBD2. J lost 7 bases, V lost 1 base, and 4 bases had no gene match. Germline V CDR1 and CDR2: DFQATT, SNEGSKA (reference sequence). The CDR3 runs to 14 residues. The DNA of the CDR3 is TGCAGTGCTAGAGCTAGCGGGAACGGCGGGGAGCTGTTTTTT. Its protein is CSARASGNGGELFF.

V usage is TRBV7-9 and J usage is TRBJ2-7, with 7 positions matching TRBD1. The CDR3 is 13 residues long. Germline V gene data show CDR1 as SEHNR and CDR2 as FQNEAQ (reference sequence). J lost 7 bases, V lost 3 bases, and 6 bases had no gene match. The chain's CDR3 is CASSLRDRREQYV. In DNA form, the CDR3 reads TGTGCCAGCAGCTTGAGGGACAGAAGAGAGCAGTACGTC.

This chain links TRBV15 with TRBJ2-5; unclear D gene. The germline CDR1 and CDR2 sequences are LNHNV and YYDKDF (reference sequence). This CDR3 has 13 residues. V was pared by 3 bases and J by 4 bases, with 9 bases between. The CDR3 loop reads CATSRSGRETQYF. The DNA of the CDR3 is TGTGCCACCAGCAGGTCCGGACGAGAGACCCAGTACTTC.

The V gene is TRBV3-1, the J gene TRBJ1-1; D uncertain. The CDR3 totals 15 residues. V lost 0 bases and J lost 9, with 17 bases in between. Germline-derived CDR1 and CDR2 are LGHDT and YNNKEL (reference sequence). This CDR3 is CASSQELPRRLQAFF. The CDR3 nucleotides read TGTGCCAGCAGCCAAGAATTGCCTAGGCGGCTACAAGCTTTCTTT.